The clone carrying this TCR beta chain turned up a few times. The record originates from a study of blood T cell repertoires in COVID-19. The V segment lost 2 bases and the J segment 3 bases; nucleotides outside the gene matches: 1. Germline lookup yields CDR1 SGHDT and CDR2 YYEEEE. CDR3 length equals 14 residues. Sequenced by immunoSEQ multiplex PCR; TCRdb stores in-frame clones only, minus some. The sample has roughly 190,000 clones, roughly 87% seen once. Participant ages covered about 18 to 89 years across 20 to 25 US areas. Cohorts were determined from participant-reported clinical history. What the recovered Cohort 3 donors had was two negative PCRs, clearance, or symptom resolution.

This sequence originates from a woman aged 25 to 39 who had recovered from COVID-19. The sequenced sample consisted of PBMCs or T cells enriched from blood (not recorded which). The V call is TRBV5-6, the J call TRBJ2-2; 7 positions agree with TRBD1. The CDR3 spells CASSLTGDTGELFF. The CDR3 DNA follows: TGTGCCAGCAGCTTAACAGGGGACACCGGGGAGCTGTTTTTT.